This is a list of T cell receptor beta chains from one sample in a study of blood T cell repertoires in COVID-19. This table comes from immunoSEQ multiplex PCR, and its TCRdb copy is limited to in-frame clones, with some not included. The sample lists approximately 170,000 clones; about 90% were seen once. The source material was peripheral blood. All receptors come from a woman between 65 and 79 years old with acute or convalescent COVID-19. Each CDR3 is given with its conserved first and last residue. The D gene is left open where the match is weak. Size is omitted from some rows. Given values are once, few, many or a class for expanded clones.

J: TRBJ2-7; size: .; D: TRBD1; V: TRBV14; CDR3: CASSQTTGQGLREQYF; DNA: TGTGCCAGCAGCCAGACTACGGGACAGGGACTGCGAGAGCAGTACTTC
J: TRBJ1-5; size: .; D: TRBD1; V: TRBV6-5; CDR3: CASSKGQGDQPQHF; DNA: TGTGCCAGCAGTAAGGGACAGGGAGATCAGCCCCAGCATTTT
J: TRBJ2-5; size: .; D: TRBD2; V: TRBV3-1/TRBV3-2; CDR3: CASGRASGRKAGETQYF; DNA: TGTGCCAGCGGTCGGGCTAGCGGGAGGAAAGCGGGGGAGACCCAGTACTTC
J: TRBJ2-1; size: .; D: TRBD2; V: TRBV5-5; CDR3: CASSTGTSGGYSYNEQFF; DNA: TGTGCCAGCAGCACCGGGACTAGCGGCGGCTACAGCTACAATGAGCAGTTCTTC
J: TRBJ1-6; size: .; D: TRBD1; V: TRBV30; CDR3: CAWSVRRAGGDHSPLHF; DNA: TGTGCCTGGAGTGTACGTCGGGCAGGGGGCGATCATTCACCCCTCCACTTT
J: TRBJ2-7; size: .; D: .; V: TRBV3-1/TRBV3-2; CDR3: CASSQTGKRSYEQYF; DNA: TGTGCCAGCAGCCAAACGGGCAAGCGGAGCTACGAGCAGTACTTC
J: TRBJ2-3; size: .; D: .; V: TRBV4-3; CDR3: CASSQDPQGGMTDTQYF; DNA: TGCGCCAGCAGCCAAGATCCCCAGGGCGGAATGACAGATACGCAGTATTTT
J: TRBJ2-1; size: .; D: TRBD1; V: TRBV30; CDR3: CAWSKNRGQGQQFF; DNA: TGTGCCTGGAGTAAAAACAGGGGGCAAGGGCAGCAGTTCTTC
J: TRBJ2-3; size: .; D: .; V: TRBV11-3; CDR3: CASSLREAGTDTQYF; DNA: TGTGCCAGCAGCTTACGTGAGGCAGGGACAGATACGCAGTATTTT
J: TRBJ2-1; size: .; D: .; V: TRBV4-1; CDR3: CASSQDLVQGRSYNEQFF; DNA: TGCGCCAGCAGCCAAGATTTGGTTCAGGGCCGGTCCTACAATGAGCAGTTCTTC
J: TRBJ1-4; size: .; D: TRBD1; V: TRBV30; CDR3: CAFLTRDRGFEKLFF; DNA: TGTGCCTTTCTAACCCGGGACAGGGGATTCGAAAAACTGTTTTTT
J: TRBJ1-2; size: .; D: .; V: TRBV2; CDR3: CASSALDRRNNVNLGYTF; DNA: TGTGCCAGCAGTGCTCTAGACAGGAGAAATAATGTCAACCTGGGCTACACCTTC
J: TRBJ1-1; size: .; D: .; V: TRBV19; CDR3: CASSMDRLNTEAFF; DNA: TGTGCCAGTAGTATGGACAGACTGAACACTGAAGCTTTCTTT
J: TRBJ1-2; size: .; D: .; V: TRBV30; CDR3: CAWSRAGANYGYTF; DNA: TGTGCCTGGAGCCGCGCGGGAGCTAACTATGGCTACACCTTC
J: TRBJ2-5; size: .; D: TRBD2; V: TRBV4-3; CDR3: CASSQGRSGRAGETQYF; DNA: TGCGCCAGCAGCCAAGGTCGTAGCGGGAGGGCCGGTGAGACCCAGTACTTC
J: TRBJ2-5; size: .; D: .; V: TRBV7-2; CDR3: CASSLVHLDRGETQYF; DNA: TGTGCCAGCAGCTTAGTTCACCTGGACAGAGGGGAGACCCAGTACTTC
J: TRBJ2-1; size: once; D: .; V: TRBV5-1; CDR3: CASSLATWNEQFF; DNA: TGCGCCAGCAGCTTGGCAACTTGGAATGAGCAGTTCTTC
J: TRBJ2-3; size: .; D: TRBD1; V: TRBV6-5; CDR3: CASSNNRGWADTQYF; DNA: TGTGCCAGCAGCAATAACAGGGGCTGGGCAGATACGCAGTATTTT
J: TRBJ2-1; size: .; D: .; V: TRBV29-1; CDR3: CSVEDTQGDEQFF; DNA: TGCAGCGTTGAAGATACCCAGGGCGATGAGCAGTTCTTC
J: TRBJ2-1; size: .; D: TRBD2; V: TRBV6-2/TRBV6-3; CDR3: CASSGPGRGVLEQFF; DNA: TGTGCCAGCAGTGGCCCCGGGCGGGGGGTTCTGGAGCAGTTCTTC
J: TRBJ1-1; size: few; D: .; V: TRBV2; CDR3: CASSGLLNTEAFF; DNA: TGTGCCAGCAGTGGACTGTTGAACACTGAAGCTTTCTTT
J: TRBJ1-4; size: .; D: TRBD1; V: TRBV2; CDR3: CASAGTGGEKLFF; DNA: TGTGCCAGCGCCGGGACAGGGGGGGAAAAACTGTTTTTT
J: TRBJ1-1; size: .; D: TRBD1; V: TRBV7-8; CDR3: CASSRRGSTEAFF; DNA: TGTGCCAGCAGCCGCAGGGGGAGTACTGAAGCTTTCTTT
J: TRBJ1-1; size: few; D: .; V: TRBV7-9; CDR3: CASSLTGLNTEAFF; DNA: TGTGCCAGCAGCTTAACAGGGTTGAACACTGAAGCTTTCTTT
J: TRBJ1-6; size: once; D: .; V: TRBV6-2/TRBV6-3; CDR3: CASSYEGRNSPLHF; DNA: TGTGCCAGCAGTTACGAGGGAAGGAATTCACCCCTCCACTTT
J: TRBJ1-3; size: few; D: .; V: TRBV6-5; CDR3: CASSPGLVAGNTIYF; DNA: TGTGCCAGCAGTCCGGGGTTAGTCGCGGGAAACACCATATATTTT